This TCR beta chain was retrieved from a study of cytomegalovirus exposure and HLA in healthy donors. The primer mix had 60 Vbeta and 13 Jbeta primers. Sequencing was performed with immunoSEQ multiplex PCR; in TCRdb, only in-frame clones are kept and a portion is missing. The data contain some 130,000 clones, 79% of them singletons. Whole-study findings and limits: In a later analysis, several top co-occurrence clusters appeared linked to parvovirus B19, influenza, CMV and Epstein-Barr virus. In an earlier analysis, in some 540 donors, most V segments appeared productive either ~87% or ~30% of the time. After further analysis at a later stage, 16,951 TCR beta sequences were associated with HLA alleles at 0.05 false discovery rate.

The table lists this clone with a count of one. Its specificity is unknown. J lost 0 bases, V lost 3 bases, and 6 bases had no gene match. Per germline, CDR1 MDHEN and CDR2 SYDVKM. The CDR3 has 16 residues. Sequenced: PBMCs. The rearrangement uses TRBV28 and TRBJ2-3; 7 nucleotides match TRBD1. The TCR sequence derives from a man between 18 and 35 years old in good health and CMV-seronegative. The CDR3 coding sequence is TGTGCCAGCAGTTTGAGCCGGGACAGTAGCACAGATACGCAGTATTTT. Encoded protein: CASSLSRDSSTDTQYF.